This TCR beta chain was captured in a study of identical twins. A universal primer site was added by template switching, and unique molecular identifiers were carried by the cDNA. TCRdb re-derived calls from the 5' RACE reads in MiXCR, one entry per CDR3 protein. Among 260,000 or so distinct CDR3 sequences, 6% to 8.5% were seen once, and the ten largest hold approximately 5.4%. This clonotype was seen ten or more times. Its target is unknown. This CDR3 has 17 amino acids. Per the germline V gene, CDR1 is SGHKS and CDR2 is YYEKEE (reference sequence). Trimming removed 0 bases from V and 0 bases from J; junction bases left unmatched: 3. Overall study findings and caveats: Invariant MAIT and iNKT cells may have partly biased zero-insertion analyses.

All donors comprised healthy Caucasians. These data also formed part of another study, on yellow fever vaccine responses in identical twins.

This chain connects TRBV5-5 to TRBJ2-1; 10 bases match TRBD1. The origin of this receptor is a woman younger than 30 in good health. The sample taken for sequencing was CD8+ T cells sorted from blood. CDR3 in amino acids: CASSLGRQGASYNEQFF. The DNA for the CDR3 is TGTGCCAGCAGCTTGGGAAGACAGGGGGCCTCCTACAATGAGCAGTTCTTC.